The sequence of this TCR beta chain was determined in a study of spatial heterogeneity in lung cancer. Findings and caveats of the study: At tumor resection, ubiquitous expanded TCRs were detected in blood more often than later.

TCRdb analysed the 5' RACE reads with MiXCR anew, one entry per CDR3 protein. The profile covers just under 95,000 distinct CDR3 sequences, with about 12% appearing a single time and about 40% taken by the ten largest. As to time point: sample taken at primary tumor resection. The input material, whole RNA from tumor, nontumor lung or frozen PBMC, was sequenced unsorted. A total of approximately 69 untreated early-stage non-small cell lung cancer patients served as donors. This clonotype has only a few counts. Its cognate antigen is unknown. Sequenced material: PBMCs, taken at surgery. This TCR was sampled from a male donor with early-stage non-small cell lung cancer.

The CDR3 DNA follows: TGTGCCAGCAGCTTAGCAGGGCTAACCCTCCACTTT. Protein product: CASSLAGLTLHF. The chain joins TRBV7-9 to TRBJ1-6; D gene unclear. This CDR3 contains 12 residues. V lost 0 bases and J 14 bases, leaving 8 bases between the germline ends. Per germline, CDR1 SEHNR and CDR2 FQNEAQ (reference sequence).